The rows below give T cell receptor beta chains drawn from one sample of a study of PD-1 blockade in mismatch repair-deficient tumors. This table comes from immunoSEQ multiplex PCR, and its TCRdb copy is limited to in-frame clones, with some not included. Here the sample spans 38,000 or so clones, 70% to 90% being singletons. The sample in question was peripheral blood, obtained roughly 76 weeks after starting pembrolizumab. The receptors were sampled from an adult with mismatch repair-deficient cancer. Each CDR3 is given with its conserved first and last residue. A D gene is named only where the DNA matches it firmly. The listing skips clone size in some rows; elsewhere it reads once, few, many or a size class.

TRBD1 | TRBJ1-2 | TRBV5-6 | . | CASSLAGTAYRGVYGYTF | TGTGCCAGCAGCTTGGCAGGGACAGCCTACCGTGGGGTATATGGCTACACCTTC
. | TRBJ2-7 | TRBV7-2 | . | CASSLTLVSGEQYF | TGTGCCAGCAGCTTAACATTGGTGTCGGGGGAGCAGTACTTC
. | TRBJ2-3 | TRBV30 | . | CAWSPARGTDTQYF | TGTGCCTGGAGTCCAGCCCGAGGCACAGATACGCAGTATTTT
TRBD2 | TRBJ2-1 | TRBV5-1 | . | CASSSGTSGRSEQFF | TGCGCCAGCAGCTCCGGGACTAGCGGGAGAAGTGAGCAGTTCTTC
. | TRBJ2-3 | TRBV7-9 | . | CASSLQVTSTDTQYF | TGTGCCAGCAGCTTACAAGTTACAAGCACAGATACGCAGTATTTT
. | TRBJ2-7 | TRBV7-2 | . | CASSFFRDTSEQYF | TGTGCCAGCAGCTTTTTCCGGGACACGTCCGAGCAGTACTTC
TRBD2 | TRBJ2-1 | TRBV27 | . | CASSTSSGRYSYNEQFF | TGTGCCAGCAGCACTAGTAGCGGGAGGTACTCCTACAATGAGCAGTTCTTC
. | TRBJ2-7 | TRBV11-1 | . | CASSLVGDVFSYEQYF | TGTGCCAGCAGCTTAGTTGGGGACGTTTTCTCCTACGAGCAGTACTTC
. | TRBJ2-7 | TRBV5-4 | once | CASSFLGDSYEQYF | TGTGCCAGCAGCTTTTTGGGGGACTCCTACGAGCAGTACTTC
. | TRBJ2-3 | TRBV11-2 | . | CASSLARTASDTQYF | TGTGCCAGCAGCTTAGCACGGACTGCTTCGGATACGCAGTATTTT
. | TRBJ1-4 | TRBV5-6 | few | CASSLEGPRNQKLFF | TGTGCCAGCAGCTTGGAGGGACCGAGAAACCAAAAACTGTTTTTT
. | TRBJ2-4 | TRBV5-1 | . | CASSLEGGGENIQYF | TGCGCCAGCAGCTTGGAGGGGGGCGGCGAAAACATTCAGTACTTC
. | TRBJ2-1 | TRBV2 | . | CATRAYNEQFF | TGTGCCACAAGGGCCTACAATGAGCAGTTCTTC
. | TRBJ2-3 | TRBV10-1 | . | CASSEQQGRTDTQYF | TGCGCCAGCAGTGAACAGCAAGGACGCACAGATACGCAGTATTTT
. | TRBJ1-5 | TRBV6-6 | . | CASQDVNQPQHF | TGTGCCAGCCAGGACGTTAATCAGCCCCAGCATTTT
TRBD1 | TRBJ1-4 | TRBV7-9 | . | CASSLDRAEKLFF | TGTGCCAGCAGCCTTGACAGGGCCGAAAAACTGTTTTTT
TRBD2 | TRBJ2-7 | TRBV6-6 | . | CASSLGLAGVNEQYF | TGTGCCAGCAGTTTGGGTCTAGCGGGAGTAAACGAGCAGTACTTC
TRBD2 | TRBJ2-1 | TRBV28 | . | CASSPGLAGGIDEQFF | TGTGCCAGCAGCCCCGGACTAGCGGGAGGGATCGATGAGCAGTTCTTC
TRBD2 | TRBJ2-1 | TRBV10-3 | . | CAIGTSGTVEFF | TGTGCCATTGGGACTAGCGGGACGGTGGAGTTCTTC
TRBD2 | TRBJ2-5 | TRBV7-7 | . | CASSLVAGGGETQYF | TGTGCTAGCAGCTTAGTAGCGGGTGGGGGAGAGACCCAGTACTTC
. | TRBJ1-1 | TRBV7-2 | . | CASSLGQNTEAFF | TGTGCCAGCAGCCTCGGACAGAACACTGAAGCTTTCTTT
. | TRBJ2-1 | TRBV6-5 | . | CASRDSRHNEQFF | TGTGCCAGCCGGGACTCAAGGCACAATGAGCAGTTCTTC
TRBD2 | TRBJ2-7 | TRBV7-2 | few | CASSLGASGRVRLRYEQYF | TGTGCCAGCAGCTTAGGAGCCAGCGGGAGGGTTCGTCTTAGGTACGAGCAGTACTTC
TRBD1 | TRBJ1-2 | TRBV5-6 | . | CASSLTGAGYTF | TGTGCCAGCAGCTTAACAGGGGCTGGCTACACCTTC
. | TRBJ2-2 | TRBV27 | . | CASTPRDRGAVF | TGTGCCAGCACCCCACGGGACCGGGGAGCTGTTTTT
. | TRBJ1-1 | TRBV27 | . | CASSLVLNTEAFF | TGTGCCAGCAGTTTAGTTTTGAACACTGAAGCTTTCTTT
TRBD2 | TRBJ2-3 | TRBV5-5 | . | CASSHGTSGRTDTQYF | TGTGCCAGCAGCCACGGGACTAGCGGACGCACAGATACGCAGTATTTT
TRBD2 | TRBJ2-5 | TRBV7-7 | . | CASSLGTSGRTETQYF | TGTGCTAGCAGCTTAGGGACTAGCGGACGGACGGAGACCCAGTACTTC
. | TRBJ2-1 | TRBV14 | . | CASSQLTPRFNEQFF | TGTGCCAGCAGCCAGTTGACGCCGAGATTCAATGAGCAGTTCTTC
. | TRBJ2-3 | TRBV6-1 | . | CASSDVSGPVTQYF | TGTGCCAGCAGTGATGTTAGCGGTCCTGTAACGCAGTATTTT
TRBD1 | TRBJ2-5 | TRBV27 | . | CASSRDRTGTQYF | TGTGCCAGCAGTCGGGACAGGACTGGGACCCAGTACTTC
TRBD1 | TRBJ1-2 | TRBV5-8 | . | CASSLADRGIEGDTF | TGTGCCAGCAGCTTGGCCGACAGGGGCATAGAAGGTGACACCTTC
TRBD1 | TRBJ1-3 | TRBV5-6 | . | CASSLGTGGNTIYF | TGTGCCAGCAGCTTGGGGACAGGGGGGAACACCATATATTTT
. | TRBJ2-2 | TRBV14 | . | CASSRSFGVTPTGELFF | TGTGCCAGCAGCCGGTCGTTTGGGGTTACACCTACCGGGGAGCTGTTTTTT
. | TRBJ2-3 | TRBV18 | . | CASSPLTGQRTDTQYF | TGTGCCAGCTCACCACTCACGGGACAACGCACAGATACGCAGTATTTT
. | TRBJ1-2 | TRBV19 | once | CASLPAGRGRGYTF | TGTGCCAGCCTCCCGGCGGGCAGGGGAAGGGGCTACACCTTC
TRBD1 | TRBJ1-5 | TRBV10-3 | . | CAISPDRGSNQPQHF | TGTGCCATCAGCCCGGACAGGGGAAGCAATCAGCCCCAGCATTTT
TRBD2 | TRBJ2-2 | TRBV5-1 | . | CASSWTSGNTGELFF | TGCGCCAGCAGTTGGACTAGCGGGAATACCGGGGAGCTGTTTTTT
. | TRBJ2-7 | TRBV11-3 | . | CASSLKGSAESYF | TGTGCCAGCAGCTTAAAGGGGTCCGCCGAGTCGTACTTC
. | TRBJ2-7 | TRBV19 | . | CASSTLGGTSYEQYF | TGTGCCAGTAGTACGCTTGGCGGGACCTCCTACGAGCAGTACTTC
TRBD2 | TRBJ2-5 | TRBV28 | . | CASSSGTSSQTQYF | TGTGCCAGCAGTTCAGGGACTAGCTCGCAGACCCAGTACTTC
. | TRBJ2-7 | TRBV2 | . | CASMSRVAFEQYF | TGTGCCAGCATGAGCAGGGTAGCCTTCGAGCAGTACTTC
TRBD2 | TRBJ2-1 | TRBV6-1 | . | CASSEGAGTFNEQFF | TGTGCCAGCAGTGAGGGAGCGGGGACCTTCAATGAGCAGTTCTTC
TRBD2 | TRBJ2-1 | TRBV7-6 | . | CASSRTSEYNEQFF | TGTGCCAGCAGCCGGACTAGCGAGTACAATGAGCAGTTCTTC
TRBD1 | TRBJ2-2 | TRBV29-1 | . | CSIGTGESGELFF | TGCAGCATAGGGACAGGGGAGTCCGGGGAGCTGTTTTTT
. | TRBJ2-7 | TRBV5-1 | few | CASSLSGGTSYEQYF | TGCGCCAGCAGCTTAAGTGGGGGAACCTCCTACGAGCAGTACTTC